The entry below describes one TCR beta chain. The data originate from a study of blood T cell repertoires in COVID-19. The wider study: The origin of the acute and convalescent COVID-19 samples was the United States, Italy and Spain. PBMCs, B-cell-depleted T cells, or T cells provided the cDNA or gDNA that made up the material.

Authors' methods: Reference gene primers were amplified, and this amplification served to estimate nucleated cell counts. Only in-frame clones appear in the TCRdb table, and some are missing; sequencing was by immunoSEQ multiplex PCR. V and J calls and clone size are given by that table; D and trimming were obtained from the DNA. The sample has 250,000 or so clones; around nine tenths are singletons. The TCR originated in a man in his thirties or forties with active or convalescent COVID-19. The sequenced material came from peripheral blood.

CDR3: CASSRIKGQLYEQYF. In nucleotides, the CDR3 is TGTGCCAGCAGCCGGATTAAAGGACAGCTCTACGAGCAGTACTTC. V usage is TRBV14 and J usage is TRBJ2-7; tentatively, D is TRBD1 (6 bases). In germline, CDR1 is SGHDN, CDR2 FVKESK. Trimming removed 4 bases from V and 3 bases from J, with 16 bases in between. CDR3 length: 15 amino acids.